This TCR beta chain derives from a study of T cell repertoires in cytomegalovirus infection. Broader study findings: Predominance within the ex vivo response was attributable to HLA-C-restricted CMV-specific TCR beta clonotypes.

The CDR3 length is 11 residues. V lost 2 bases and J 11 bases, leaving 9 bases between the germline ends. MiXCR, run by TCRdb on the reads, gives a single entry per CDR3 protein. Among about 490,000 distinct CDR3 sequences, 26% were seen once, and the ten largest hold about 12%. The table lists this clonotype with a few counts. No antigen is known for it. The chain joins TRBV12-3 or TRBV12-4 to TRBJ1-1, with D unclear. Sequenced: PBMCs. The origin of this receptor is a human donor in good health (CMV status not recorded). Some clones in this sample may be carry-over from other donors' samples. In nucleotides, the CDR3 is TGTGCCAGCAGTTTACACAAGGAGGCTTTCTTT. Residues: CASSLHKEAFF.